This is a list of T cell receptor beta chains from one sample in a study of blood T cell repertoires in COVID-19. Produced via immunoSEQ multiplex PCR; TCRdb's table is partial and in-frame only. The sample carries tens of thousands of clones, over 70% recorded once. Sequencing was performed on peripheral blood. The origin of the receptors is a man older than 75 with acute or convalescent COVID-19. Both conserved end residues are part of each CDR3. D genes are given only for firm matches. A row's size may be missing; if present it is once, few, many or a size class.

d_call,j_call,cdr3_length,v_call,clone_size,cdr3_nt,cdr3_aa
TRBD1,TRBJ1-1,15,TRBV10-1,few,TGCGCCAGCAGTGAGACAGGGGCCATGAACACTGAAGCTTTCTTT,CASSETGAMNTEAFF
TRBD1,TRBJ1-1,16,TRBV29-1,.,TGCAGCGCATCAGGAGTGGTTTCGGGGACAGGGGCCGAAGCTTTCTTT,CSASGVVSGTGAEAFF
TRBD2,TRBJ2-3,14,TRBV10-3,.,TGTGCCATCAGTGTAGGGACTAGCGTCGATACGCAGTATTTT,CAISVGTSVDTQYF
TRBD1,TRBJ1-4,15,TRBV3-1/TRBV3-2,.,TGTGCCAGCAGCCAAGCCGACAGGGCGGGTGAAAAACTGTTTTTT,CASSQADRAGEKLFF
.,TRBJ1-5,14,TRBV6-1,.,TGTGCCAGCAGTGAATGGGGGGGGGATCAGCCCCAGCATTTT,CASSEWGGDQPQHF
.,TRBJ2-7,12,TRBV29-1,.,TGCAGCGTTGGCCCGGCAGGGAACGAGCAGTACTTC,CSVGPAGNEQYF
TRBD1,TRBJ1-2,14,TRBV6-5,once,TGTGCCAGCAGATTTCACAGGGGGCAGAGTGGCTACACCTTC,CASRFHRGQSGYTF
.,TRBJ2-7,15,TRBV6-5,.,TGTGCCAGCAGTCGCGGGGAATCGAGCTCCTACGAGCAGTACTTC,CASSRGESSSYEQYF
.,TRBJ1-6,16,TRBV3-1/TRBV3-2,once,TGTGCCAGCAGCCAAACAGAGAGCTCCTATAATTCACCCCTCCACTTT,CASSQTESSYNSPLHF
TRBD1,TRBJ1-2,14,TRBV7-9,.,TGTGCCAGCAGCGTCACAGGGGAAGCACATGGCTACACCTTC,CASSVTGEAHGYTF
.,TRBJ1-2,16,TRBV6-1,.,TGTGCCAGCAGTGCTCGGACAGTTCATTATAACTATGGCTACACCTTC,CASSARTVHYNYGYTF
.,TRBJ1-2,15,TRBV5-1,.,TGCGCCAGCAGCCCGGAGGGATCCGGTAACTATGGCTACACCTTC,CASSPEGSGNYGYTF
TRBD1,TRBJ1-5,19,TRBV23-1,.,TGCGCCAGCAGTCAATTAGACCCGACAGGGTATTATGGCAATCAGCCCCAGCATTTT,CASSQLDPTGYYGNQPQHF
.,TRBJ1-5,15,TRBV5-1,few,TGCGCCAGCAGCTTGGAAGGGGGAGGCAATCAGCCCCAGCATTTT,CASSLEGGGNQPQHF
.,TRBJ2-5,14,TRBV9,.,TGTGCCAGCAGCACCGGACAACTACAAGAGACCCAGTACTTC,CASSTGQLQETQYF
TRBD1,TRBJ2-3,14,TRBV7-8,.,TGTGCCAGCAGTCGGGACAGGGGCACAGATACGCAGTATTTT,CASSRDRGTDTQYF
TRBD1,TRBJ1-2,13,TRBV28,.,TGTGCCAGCAGCCGACAGGGGAACTATGGCTACACCTTC,CASSRQGNYGYTF
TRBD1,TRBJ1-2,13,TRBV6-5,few,TGTGCCAGCAGAACAGGGGGGAGCTATGGCTACACCTTC,CASRTGGSYGYTF
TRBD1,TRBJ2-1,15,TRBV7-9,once,TGTGCCAGCAGCTCGTCCGGGACAGGGGGCTATGAGCAGTTCTTC,CASSSSGTGGYEQFF
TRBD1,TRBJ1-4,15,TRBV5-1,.,TGCGCCAGCAGCTTGGTGCCCAGGGGGGATGAAAAACTGTTTTTT,CASSLVPRGDEKLFF
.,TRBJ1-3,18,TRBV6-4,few,TGTGCCAGCAGACCCGGGAGGGTAGGGATTTTCTCTGGAAACACCATATATTTT,CASRPGRVGIFSGNTIYF
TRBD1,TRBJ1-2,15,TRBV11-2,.,TGTGCCAGCAGCAGGGACAGGGGGCGACACTATGGCTACACCTTC,CASSRDRGRHYGYTF
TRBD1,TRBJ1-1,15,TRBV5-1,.,TGCGCCAGCAGCATAGATACAGGGGGAGGGAGTGGGGCTTTCTTT,CASSIDTGGGSGAFF
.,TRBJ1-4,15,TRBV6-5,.,TGTGCCTCCTCCGACCGGGGGGGTGTATCTGAAAAACTGTTTTTT,CASSDRGGVSEKLFF
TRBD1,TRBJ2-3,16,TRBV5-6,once,TGTGCCAGCAGCTCAGGGACAGGCCTTCGCACAGATACGCAGTATTTT,CASSSGTGLRTDTQYF
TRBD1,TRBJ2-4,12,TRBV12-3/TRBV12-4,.,TGTGCCAGCAGTTCAACACAGGGGGGTTTATACTTC,CASSSTQGGLYF
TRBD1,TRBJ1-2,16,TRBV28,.,TGTGCCAGCAGTCCACCTATTACAGGGGGTGACTATGGCTACACCTTC,CASSPPITGGDYGYTF
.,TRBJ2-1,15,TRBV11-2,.,TGTGCCAGCAGCCCGGTGAATTCGCTCTACAATGAGCAGTTCTTC,CASSPVNSLYNEQFF
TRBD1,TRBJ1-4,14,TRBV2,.,TGTGCCAGCAGCCTCGGGACAGGGAGTGAAAAACTGTTTTTT,CASSLGTGSEKLFF
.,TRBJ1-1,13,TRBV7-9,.,TGTGCCAGCAGCACAGGCCTGAACACTGAAGCTTTCTTT,CASSTGLNTEAFF
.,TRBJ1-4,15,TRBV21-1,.,TGTGCCAGCAGCTTCCGACAGGGTCCAGATGAAAAACTGTTTTTT,CASSFRQGPDEKLFF
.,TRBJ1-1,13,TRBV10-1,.,TGCGCCAGCAGTGAGCAACAGTACACTGAAGCTTTCTTT,CASSEQQYTEAFF
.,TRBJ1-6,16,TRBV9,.,TGTGCCAGCAGCCCTCGGGGGGTTATGAGTAATTCACCCCTCCACTTT,CASSPRGVMSNSPLHF
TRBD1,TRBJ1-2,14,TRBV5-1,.,TGCGCCAGCAGCGGATCCGGACAGGACGAAGGCTACACCTTC,CASSGSGQDEGYTF
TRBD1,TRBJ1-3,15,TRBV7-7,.,TGTGCTAGCAGCTTAGACAGGGGGCCTGGAAACACCATATATTTT,CASSLDRGPGNTIYF
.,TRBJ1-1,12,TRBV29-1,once,TGCAGCGTTAGTAACGGGAACACTGAAGCTTTCTTT,CSVSNGNTEAFF
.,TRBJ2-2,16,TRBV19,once,TGTGCCAGTAGTGGAAATCAGGGTGGTAACACCGGGGAGCTGTTTTTT,CASSGNQGGNTGELFF
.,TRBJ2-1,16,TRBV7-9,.,TGTGCCAGCAGCCCGACCCCGGGGGTGACTACCAATGAGCAGTTCTTC,CASSPTPGVTTNEQFF
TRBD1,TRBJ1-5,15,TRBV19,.,TGTGCCAGTAGAAGCCTGCAGGGGGCGAAGCAGCCCCAGCATTTT,CASRSLQGAKQPQHF
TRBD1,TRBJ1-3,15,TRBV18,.,TGTGCCAGCTCTCGGACAGGGGCGGATGGAAACACCATATATTTT,CASSRTGADGNTIYF
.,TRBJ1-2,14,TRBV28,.,TGTGCCAGCAGCCCCCGTCAGGTAAACTATGGCTACACCTTC,CASSPRQVNYGYTF
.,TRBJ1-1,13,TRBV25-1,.,TGTGCCAGCAGTGAACCCCCCCCGGGGTTGGCTTTCTTT,CASSEPPPGLAFF
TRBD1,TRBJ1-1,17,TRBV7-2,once,TGTGCCAGCAGCTTCTCGACAGGGGCGGGCGCGAACACTGAAGCTTTCTTT,CASSFSTGAGANTEAFF
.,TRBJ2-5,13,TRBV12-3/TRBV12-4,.,TGTGCCAGCAGTTTCCCAGGGGACGAGACCCAGTACTTC,CASSFPGDETQYF
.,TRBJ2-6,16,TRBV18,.,TGTGCCAGCTCACAGCCCCGGAGCTCTGGGGCCAACGTCCTGACTTTC,CASSQPRSSGANVLTF
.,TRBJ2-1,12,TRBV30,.,TGTGCCTGGAAACGAGGAGAATGGGAGCAGTTCTTC,CAWKRGEWEQFF
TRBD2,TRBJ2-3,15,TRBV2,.,TGTGCCAGCAGAGTGCTAGCGGGGGGCCAAGATACGCAGTATTTT,CASRVLAGGQDTQYF
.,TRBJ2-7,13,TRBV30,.,TGTGCCTGGAGTTCGTGGCCGGGGGAAGAGCAGTACTTC,CAWSSWPGEEQYF
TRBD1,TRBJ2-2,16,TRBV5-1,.,TGCGCCAGCAGCTACATGACAGGGAGGAACACCGGGGAGCTGTTTTTT,CASSYMTGRNTGELFF
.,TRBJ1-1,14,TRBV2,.,TGTGCCAGCAGTGAAGCTGGGGGCTTAGCTGAAGCTTTCTTT,CASSEAGGLAEAFF
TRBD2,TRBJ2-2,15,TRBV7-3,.,TGTGCCAGCAGCTTAGGACTAGGAGGGACCGGGGAGCTGTTTTTT,CASSLGLGGTGELFF
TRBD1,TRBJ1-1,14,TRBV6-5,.,TGTGCCAGCAGTACAACAGGGGGGGGCACTGAAGCTTTCTTT,CASSTTGGGTEAFF
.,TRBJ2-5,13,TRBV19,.,TGTGCCAGTAGTTCCCGGGGAAAAGAGACCCAGTACTTC,CASSSRGKETQYF
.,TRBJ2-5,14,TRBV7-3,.,TGTGCCAGCAGCGTGGACAGAAACCAAGAGACCCAGTACTTC,CASSVDRNQETQYF